These 2 T cell receptor beta chains came from one sample sequenced in a study of shared clonotypes between healthy human individuals. The assay was immunoSEQ multiplex PCR, and TCRdb's table has in-frame clones only and misses some. The sample contains around 2,000,000 clones, 85% to 95% of which appear only once. CD45RO-negative cells were positively selected for CCR7, leaving out terminally differentiated effector memory CD45RA+ cells. Material: naive CD8+ T cells sorted from blood. The source is a man aged 18 to 30 in good health.

This rearrangement joins TRBV9 to TRBJ2-7; D not resolved. Germline V gene lookup returns CDR1 SGDLS and CDR2 YYNGEE. V gave up 2 bases and J gave up 3 bases, with 9 bases separating them. This CDR3 is built from 13 residues. The CDR3 bases are TGTGCCAGCAGCGTCATAGACGGCTACGAGCAGTACTTC. Its protein is CASSVIDGYEQYF.

Comments on this clone: The same CDR3 also results from other DNA sequences found in this sample. The J gene is TRBJ2-7, the V gene TRBV4-1; D unresolved. The germline V gene encodes CDR1 MGHRA and CDR2 YSYEKL. V was trimmed by 1 base and J by 0 bases, leaving 7 bases between them. This CDR3 contains 14 residues. Written as DNA, the CDR3 is TGCGCCAGCAGCCAAGGGCTGAGCTCCTACGAGCAGTACTTC. As protein: CASSQGLSSYEQYF.